A single sample gave rise to the 26 T cell receptor beta chains below, sequenced in a study of PD-L1 blockade in urothelial cancer. The method was immunoSEQ multiplex PCR; TCRdb's version includes in-frame clones alone and lacks a portion of them. The sample gives roughly 120,000 clones, 80% to 90% of which show up once; 1.5% to 2% is in the top ten. The time point: peripheral blood 6 weeks after treatment start. The sample in question was PBMCs, obtained around atezolizumab (anti-PD-L1) treatment. The receptors derive from a man in his sixties with urothelial cancer.

This sequence joins TRBV7-6 and TRBJ2-7; TRBD1 matches at 8 bases. CDR3 length: 12 residues. Germline V CDR1 and CDR2: SGHVS, FNYEAQ. V lost 4 bases and J lost 6; bases outside the gene matches: 2. The CDR3 DNA sequence: TGTGCCAGCAGCTCCAGGGGGCGCGAGCAGTACTTC. It encodes CASSSRGREQYF. The full variable domain, completed using reference TRBV7-6 and TRBJ2-7, is GAGVSQSPRYKVTKRGQDVALRCDPISGHVSLYWYRQALGQGPEFLTYFNYEAQQDKSGLPNDRFSAERPEGSISTLTIQRTEQRDSAMYRCASSSRGREQYFGPGTRLTVT.

CDR3 amino acids: CASSPGQGTDTQYF. CDR3 coding DNA: TGTGCCAGCAGCCCTGGACAGGGCACAGATACGCAGTATTTT. V is TRBV7-2 and J is TRBJ2-3; 7 bases match TRBD1. Losses at the gene ends were 5 bases for V and 1 base for J; bases not matched to a gene: 3. CDR3 length: 14 amino acids. CDR1 is SGHTA and CDR2 is FQGNSA in the germline V gene.

The chain recombines TRBV6-5 with TRBJ1-2, with 8 bases that match TRBD1. Germline V gene data show CDR1 as MNHEY and CDR2 as SVGAGI. The length of the CDR3 is 12 residues. V dropped 5 bases and J dropped 7; count of bases not matched to a gene: 3. DNA for the CDR3: TGTGCCAGCAGTCCTGGGACAGGTGGCTACACCTTC. Amino acid sequence: CASSPGTGGYTF.

CDR3 DNA: TGTGCCAGCAGTTACTTCGGGACAGGCTACGAGCAGTACTTC. It is translated as CASSYFGTGYEQYF. The chain carries TRBV6-5 and TRBJ2-7, with 8 nucleotides matching TRBD1. Germline assignment: CDR1 MNHEY and CDR2 SVGAGI. V lost 1 base, J lost 3 bases, and 2 bases stayed unmatched. The CDR3 sequence is 14 residues long.

The chain carries TRBV5-4 and TRBJ2-7, with a tentative D call TRBD2 (5 bases). Per the germline V gene, CDR1 is SGHNT and CDR2 is YYREEE (reference sequence). This CDR3 has 14 amino acids. V lost 0 bases and J 9 bases, leaving 16 bases between the germline ends. The CDR3 protein is CASSLGRTGAGQYF. CDR3 DNA sequence: TGTGCCAGCAGCTTGGGGAGGACTGGCGCCGGGCAGTACTTC.

The chain joins TRBV7-8 to TRBJ1-1, with a tentative D call TRBD1 (6 bases). The germline gives CDR1 SGHVS, CDR2 FQNEAQ. The CDR3 is 14 amino acids. V was cut by 5 bases and J by 1 base, with 11 bases left in between. CDR3 sequence: CASSRQEGNTEAFF. DNA of the CDR3: TGTGCCAGCAGCCGACAGGAAGGGAACACTGAAGCTTTCTTT.

The V gene is TRBV9, the J gene TRBJ2-3; 7 nucleotides agree with TRBD1. The CDR3 extends over 15 amino acids. The germline CDR1 and CDR2 sequences are SGDLS and YYNGEE. V dropped 1 base and J dropped 1; count of bases not matched to a gene: 3. The CDR3 coding sequence is TGTGCCAGCAGCGTAACAGGGGCCGGCACAGATACGCAGTATTTT. Translated, it gives CASSVTGAGTDTQYF. The full variable domain, completed using reference TRBV9 and TRBJ2-3, is DSGVTQTPKHLITATGQRVTLRCSPRSGDLSVYWYQQSLDQGLQFLIQYYNGEERAKGNILERFSAQQFPDLHSELNLSSLELGDSALYFCASSVTGAGTDTQYFGPGTRLTVL.

The chain couples TRBV2 to TRBJ1-1; 7 nucleotides agree with TRBD1. The CDR3 has 12 residues. From germline, CDR1 is SNHLY and CDR2 FYNNEI. V trimming: 5 bases; J trimming: 10 bases; junction bases outside the gene matches: 7. The CDR3 loop is CASSRDSEAAFF. CDR3 nucleotide sequence: TGTGCCAGCAGTAGGGACAGCGAGGCAGCTTTCTTT.

This clone was observed once. The chain uses TRBV5-1 and TRBJ2-1; 7 bases fit TRBD1. Trimming at V came to 4 bases and at J to 1 base, leaving 8 bases not matched to a gene. The germline V gene has CDR1 SGHRS and CDR2 YFSETQ. This CDR3 contains 16 residues. CDR3 protein: CASSQSGGSSYNEQFF. The CDR3, as DNA: TGCGCCAGCAGCCAATCAGGGGGATCTTCCTACAATGAGCAGTTCTTC.

The V gene is TRBV28, the J gene TRBJ1-2; possibly TRBD1 for D (5 bases). With 6 bases removed from V and 5 bases from J, the gap between germline ends came to 13 bases. Germline V CDR1 and CDR2: MDHEN, SYDVKM. The CDR3 runs to 13 residues. In nucleotides, the CDR3 is TGTGCCAGCAGGGGCGGGACGGCTTATGGCTACACCTTC. As protein: CASRGGTAYGYTF.

V is TRBV9 and J is TRBJ2-3, with 9 positions matching TRBD2. Germline assignment: CDR1 SGDLS and CDR2 YYNGEE. With V trimmed by 0 bases and J by 3 bases, 5 bases remained unmatched. CDR3 length: 16 amino acids. The CDR3 DNA follows: TGTGCCAGCAGCGTAGGTGCGGGAGGGCCTACAGATACGCAGTATTTT. Encoded protein: CASSVGAGGPTDTQYF.

This rearrangement joins TRBV10-3 to TRBJ1-4, with D maybe TRBD1 (6 bases). Trimming pared 2 bases from V and 4 bases from J, leaving 11 bases between. Germline loops: CDR1 ENHRY, CDR2 SYGVKD. CDR3 length: 15 amino acids. CDR3 loop: CAISEAQGVNEKLFF. In DNA form, the CDR3 reads TGTGCCATCAGTGAGGCACAGGGAGTTAATGAAAAACTGTTTTTT.

The chain has TRBV19 and TRBJ2-3, with 8 bases matching TRBD2. Germline V gene sequence: CDR1 LNHDA, CDR2 SQIVND (reference sequence). V lost 5 bases and J lost 2; bases outside the gene matches: 6. The length of the CDR3 is 15 residues. CDR3 in amino acids: CASSPPSGLTDTQYF. Here the CDR3 DNA reads TGTGCCAGTAGTCCCCCTAGCGGGCTCACAGATACGCAGTATTTT.

This clone has only one observation. The CDR3 loop is CASRLADALVLEQFF. The CDR3 coding sequence is TGTGCCAGCAGGCTAGCGGATGCCCTTGTCCTCGAGCAGTTCTTC. The rearrangement joins TRBV27 to TRBJ2-1; 7 bases line up with TRBD2. The CDR3 is 15 residues long. Germline V gene lookup returns CDR1 MNHEY and CDR2 SMNVEV (reference sequence). The ends lost 6 bases at V and 10 bases at J; junction bases unmatched: 15.

The genes are TRBV27 and TRBJ2-7; 12 nucleotides line up with TRBD2. Germline V lookup: CDR1 MNHEY, CDR2 SMNVEV (reference sequence). This CDR3 comprises 14 residues. Unmatched junction bases numbered 6, after V lost 5 bases and J lost 7 bases. The CDR3, as DNA: TGTGCCAGCAGTCCTAGCGGGAGGGCTCGGGAGCAGTACTTC. Protein sequence: CASSPSGRAREQYF.

The chain is built from TRBV7-3 and TRBJ1-2, with 7 bases fitting TRBD1. CDR1 SGHTA and CDR2 FQGTGA come from the germline V gene. The CDR3 covers 15 residues. With 3 bases clipped from V and 1 base from J, the junction kept 5 bases outside the gene matches. The DNA for the CDR3 is TGTGCCAGCAGCTTGTCGACAGGGAGTAACTATGGCTACACCTTC. Amino acid sequence: CASSLSTGSNYGYTF.

CDR3 sequence (DNA): TGCAGTGCCCGGTCCTCGGGTGAAGCTTTCTTT. Its translation: CSARSSGEAFF. The chain couples TRBV20-1 to TRBJ1-1; D gene unclear. Trimming removed 6 bases from V and 7 bases from J, with 12 bases in between. The CDR3 runs 11 residues. Germline V gene sequence: CDR1 DFQATT, CDR2 SNEGSKA (reference sequence).

The table lists this clone with a count of one. The rearrangement links TRBV29-1 to TRBJ1-2; D not certain. Germline lookup yields CDR1 SQVTM and CDR2 ANQGSEA. V lost 6 bases and J lost 0, with 11 bases in between. This CDR3 has 13 amino acids. CDR3 DNA sequence: TGCAGCGTCCCCGGAGCAGCTAACTATGGCTACACCTTC. Its translation: CSVPGAANYGYTF.

This rearrangement joins TRBV6-6 to TRBJ1-2; 7 nucleotides line up with TRBD1. Per germline, CDR1 MNHNY and CDR2 SVGAGI (reference sequence). This CDR3 region has 14 residues. The V gene end was trimmed by 5 bases and the J gene end by 8 bases; junction bases not matched to a gene: 11. CDR3 in DNA: TGTGCCAGCAGTCCATTTAGGGGGCAGGGGGGCTACACCTTC. Translating it yields CASSPFRGQGGYTF.

The rearrangement links TRBV6-5 to TRBJ2-5; TRBD2 aligns across 7 bases. CDR1 is MNHEY and CDR2 is SVGAGI in the germline V gene. V shed 6 bases and J 5 bases; nucleotides not matched to a gene: 6. This CDR3 comprises 13 residues. The CDR3 is CASSMRERETQYF. CDR3 in DNA: TGTGCCAGCAGCATGCGGGAGCGGGAGACCCAGTACTTC.

The chain employs TRBV9 and TRBJ1-5, with TRBD1 as a possible D gene (5 bases). The CDR3 runs to 15 residues. Germline V lookup: CDR1 SGDLS, CDR2 YYNGEE. V was shortened by 4 bases and J by 6 bases, with 17 bases between the two germline ends. The CDR3 here is CASSPNVGGGQPQHF. The CDR3 DNA is TGTGCCAGCAGCCCTAACGTGGGGGGAGGTCAGCCCCAGCATTTT.

V is TRBV4-2 and J is TRBJ2-3; tentatively, D is TRBD2 (5 bases). CDR1 is LGHNA and CDR2 is YNFKEQ in the germline V gene. Between the trimmed V and J ends, which lost 6 bases and 0 bases, there was a span of 13 bases. This CDR3 is built from 15 residues. This chain's CDR3 is CASSSSRRSTDTQYF. The CDR3 DNA sequence: TGTGCCAGCAGTAGTTCTAGGAGGAGCACAGATACGCAGTATTTT.

The chain is built from TRBV10-2 and TRBJ2-7, with a weak D call TRBD1 (5 bases). Germline-derived CDR1 and CDR2 are WSHSY and SAAADI. The CDR3 has 14 residues. Trimming pared 4 bases from V and 7 bases from J, leaving 17 bases between. CDR3 DNA sequence: TGCGCCAGCAGTGGAACCAAGACAGCCGTTGAGCAGTACTTC. Its protein product is CASSGTKTAVEQYF.

The V gene is TRBV7-2, the J gene TRBJ1-1; D is ambiguous. From germline, CDR1 is SGHTA and CDR2 FQGNSA. V lost 1 base to trimming and J lost 1 base, with 7 bases between them. The CDR3 is 14 residues long. The CDR3 is CASSLGEWNTEAFF. DNA of the CDR3: TGTGCCAGCAGCTTAGGGGAGTGGAACACTGAAGCTTTCTTT.

V usage is TRBV4-1 and J usage is TRBJ2-5, with 14 bases fitting TRBD2. The CDR3 runs to 19 residues. CDR1 and CDR2 (germline): MGHRA, YSYEKL. V gave up 0 bases and J gave up 3 bases; unmatched junction bases: 9. CDR3 DNA sequence: TGCGCCAGCAGCCAAGAAAAATCCTCGGGACTAGCGGGGGAAGAGACCCAGTACTTC. This translates into CASSQEKSSGLAGEETQYF.

This chain uses TRBV18 with TRBJ1-1; maybe TRBD1 (5 bases). The CDR3 runs 16 residues. V lost 4 bases, J lost 7 bases, and 22 bases lay in between. Germline values: CDR1 KGHSH, CDR2 LQKENI. CDR3 nucleotide sequence: TGTGCCAGCTCACTACACGGACGCCCCAGGGCAGGTGAAGCTTTCTTT. It translates to CASSLHGRPRAGEAFF.